This T cell receptor (beta chain) was documented in a study of OX40 agonist ivuxolimab in advanced cancers. The wider study: Patients were given ivuxolimab, an antibody that agonizes OX40 (CD134).

The junction had 11 bases not matched to a gene; V was cut back by 6 bases and J by 7 bases. The length of the CDR3 is 15 residues. Per the germline V gene, CDR1 is MNHNS and CDR2 is SASEGT. The method was immunoSEQ multiplex PCR; TCRdb's version includes in-frame clones alone and lacks a portion of them. The profile shows some 58,000 clones, around four fifths of them singletons. This receptor was taken from an adult with an advanced solid tumor such as melanoma, head and neck, liver or kidney cancer. Material: CD4+ or CD8+ T cells sorted from blood, obtained in a trial of the OX40 agonist ivuxolimab. The V call is TRBV6-1, the J call TRBJ2-1; the match to TRBD2 covers 8 bases. Here the CDR3 DNA reads TGTGCCAGCAGGGTCCCGGGGGGGGGTTGGAATGAGCAGTTCTTC. Amino acid sequence: CASRVPGGGWNEQFF.